This T cell receptor (beta chain) was found in a study of blood T cell repertoires in COVID-19. Looking at the study overall: Samples taken during acute and convalescent COVID-19 were collected in the United States, Italy and Spain.

As processed by the authors: Estimated nucleated cell counts came from reference gene primer amplification. Repertoires were generated with immunoSEQ multiplex PCR, while TCRdb's copy carries only in-frame clones and drops some. V and J calls and clone size are given by that table; D and trimming were obtained from the DNA. Among about 200,000 clones listed, over 60% were seen once. Germline lookup yields CDR1 SEHNR and CDR2 FQNEAQ (reference sequence). The V end was cut by 5 bases, the J end by 4 bases, with 11 bases between. The CDR3 is 13 amino acids. The V gene is TRBV7-9, the J gene TRBJ1-1; D perhaps matches TRBD1 (5 bases). The sequenced material came from peripheral blood. The receptor was derived from a woman in her 70s with acute or convalescent COVID-19. The CDR3 DNA reads TGTGCCAGCAGCGAGAGACAGTTCACTGAAGCTTTCTTT. It specifies CASSERQFTEAFF.